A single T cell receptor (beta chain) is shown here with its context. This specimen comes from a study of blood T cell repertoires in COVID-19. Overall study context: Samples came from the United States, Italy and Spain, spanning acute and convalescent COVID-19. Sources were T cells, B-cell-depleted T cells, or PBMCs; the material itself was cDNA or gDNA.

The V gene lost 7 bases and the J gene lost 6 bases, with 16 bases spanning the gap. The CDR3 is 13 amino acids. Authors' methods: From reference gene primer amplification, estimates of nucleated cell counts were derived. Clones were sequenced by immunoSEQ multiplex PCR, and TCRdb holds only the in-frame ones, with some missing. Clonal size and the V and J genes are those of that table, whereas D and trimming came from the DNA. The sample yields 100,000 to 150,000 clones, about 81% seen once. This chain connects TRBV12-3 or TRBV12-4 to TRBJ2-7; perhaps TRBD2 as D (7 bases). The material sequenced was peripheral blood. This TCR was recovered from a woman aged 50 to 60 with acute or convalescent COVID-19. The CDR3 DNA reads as TGTGCCAGCAAGGCGGGGGCGCTTAGCGAGCAGTACTTC. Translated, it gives CASKAGALSEQYF.